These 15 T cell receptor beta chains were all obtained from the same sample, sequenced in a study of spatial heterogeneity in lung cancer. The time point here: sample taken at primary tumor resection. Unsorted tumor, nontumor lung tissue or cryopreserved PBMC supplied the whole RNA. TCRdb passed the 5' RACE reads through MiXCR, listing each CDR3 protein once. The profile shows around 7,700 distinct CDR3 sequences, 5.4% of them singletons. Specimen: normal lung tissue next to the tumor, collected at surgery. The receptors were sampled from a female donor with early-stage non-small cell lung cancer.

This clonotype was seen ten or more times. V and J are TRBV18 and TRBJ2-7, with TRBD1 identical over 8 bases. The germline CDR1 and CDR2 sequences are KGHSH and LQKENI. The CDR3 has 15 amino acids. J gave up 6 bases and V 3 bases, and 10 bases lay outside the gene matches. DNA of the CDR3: TGTGCCAGCTCACCCGCAGGGGGCGGAGGGGCCGAGCAGTACTTC. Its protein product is CASSPAGGGGAEQYF.

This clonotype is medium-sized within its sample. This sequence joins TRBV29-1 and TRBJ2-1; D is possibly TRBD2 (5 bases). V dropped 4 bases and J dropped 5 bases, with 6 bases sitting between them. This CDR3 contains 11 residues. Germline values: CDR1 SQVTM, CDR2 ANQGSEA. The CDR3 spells CSVAADNEQFF. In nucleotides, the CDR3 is TGCAGCGTTGCAGCGGACAATGAGCAGTTCTTC.

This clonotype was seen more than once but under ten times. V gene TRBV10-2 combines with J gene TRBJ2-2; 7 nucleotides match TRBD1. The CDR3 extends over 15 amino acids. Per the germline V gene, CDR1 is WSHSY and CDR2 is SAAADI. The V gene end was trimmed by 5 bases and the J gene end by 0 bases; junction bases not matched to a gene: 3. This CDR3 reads CASSIGQANTGELFF. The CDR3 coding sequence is TGCGCCAGCAGTATCGGACAGGCGAACACCGGGGAGCTGTTTTTT.

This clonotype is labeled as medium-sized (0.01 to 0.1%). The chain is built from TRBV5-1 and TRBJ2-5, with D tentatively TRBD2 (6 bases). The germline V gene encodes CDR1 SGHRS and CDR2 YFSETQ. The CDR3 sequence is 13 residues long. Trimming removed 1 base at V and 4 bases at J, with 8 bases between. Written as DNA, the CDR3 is TGCGCCAGCAGCTTGACTAGCACAGAGACCCAGTACTTC. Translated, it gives CASSLTSTETQYF.

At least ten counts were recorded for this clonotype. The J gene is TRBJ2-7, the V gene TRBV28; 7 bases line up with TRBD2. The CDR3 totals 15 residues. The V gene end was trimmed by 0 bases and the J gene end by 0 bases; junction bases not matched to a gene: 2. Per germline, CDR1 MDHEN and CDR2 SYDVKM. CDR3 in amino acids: CASSLWGGSSYEQYF. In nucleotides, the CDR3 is TGTGCCAGCAGTTTATGGGGCGGGAGCTCCTACGAGCAGTACTTC.

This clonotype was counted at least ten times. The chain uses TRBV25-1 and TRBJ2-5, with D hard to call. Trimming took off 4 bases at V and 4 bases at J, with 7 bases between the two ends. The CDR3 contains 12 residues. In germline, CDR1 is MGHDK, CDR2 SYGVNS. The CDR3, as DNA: TGTGCCAGCAGTGGATCGTTAGAGACCCAGTACTTC. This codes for CASSGSLETQYF.

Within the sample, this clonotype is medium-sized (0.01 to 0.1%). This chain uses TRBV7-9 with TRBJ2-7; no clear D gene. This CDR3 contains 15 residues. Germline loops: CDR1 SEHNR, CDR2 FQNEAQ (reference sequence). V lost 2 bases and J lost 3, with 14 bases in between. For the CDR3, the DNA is TGTGCCAGCAGCTTAATCTCGGGCAAAGTCTACGAGCAGTACTTC. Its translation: CASSLISGKVYEQYF.

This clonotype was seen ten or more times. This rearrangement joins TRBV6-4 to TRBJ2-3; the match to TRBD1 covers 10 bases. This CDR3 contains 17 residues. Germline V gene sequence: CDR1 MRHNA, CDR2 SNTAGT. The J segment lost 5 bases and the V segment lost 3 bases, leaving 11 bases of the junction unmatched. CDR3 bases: TGTGCCAGCAGTGATCCGGTCCGGGACAGGGGAGGAGATACGCAGTATTTT. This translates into CASSDPVRDRGGDTQYF.

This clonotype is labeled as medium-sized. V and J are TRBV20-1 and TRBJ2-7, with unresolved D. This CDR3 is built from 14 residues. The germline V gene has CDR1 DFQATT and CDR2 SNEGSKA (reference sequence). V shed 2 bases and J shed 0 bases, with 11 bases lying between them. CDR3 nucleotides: TGCAGTGCTAGATCTCCATACAGCTCCTACGAGCAGTACTTC. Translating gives CSARSPYSSYEQYF.

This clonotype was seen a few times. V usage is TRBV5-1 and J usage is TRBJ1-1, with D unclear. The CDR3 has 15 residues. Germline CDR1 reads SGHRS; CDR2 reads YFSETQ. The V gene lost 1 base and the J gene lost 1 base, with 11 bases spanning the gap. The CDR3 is CASSLFPGSNTEAFF. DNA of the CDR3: TGCGCCAGCAGCTTGTTCCCAGGATCGAACACTGAAGCTTTCTTT.

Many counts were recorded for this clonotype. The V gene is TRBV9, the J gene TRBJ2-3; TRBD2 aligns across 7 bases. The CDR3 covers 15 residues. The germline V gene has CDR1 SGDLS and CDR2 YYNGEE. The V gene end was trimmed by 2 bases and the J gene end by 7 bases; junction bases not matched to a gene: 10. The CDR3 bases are TGTGCCAGCAGCGTCGGGGGGAGCCCGGGGTATACGCAGTATTTT. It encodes CASSVGGSPGYTQYF.

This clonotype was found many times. CDR3 sequence (DNA): TGTGCCAGCAGAGGGGGGACTGAAGCTTTCTTT. Amino acids: CASRGGTEAFF. This rearrangement joins TRBV2 to TRBJ1-1; TRBD1 is a possible D gene (6 bases). V lost 6 bases to trimming and J lost 5 bases, with 7 bases between them. Germline V gives CDR1 SNHLY, CDR2 FYNNEI. CDR3 size: 11 residues.

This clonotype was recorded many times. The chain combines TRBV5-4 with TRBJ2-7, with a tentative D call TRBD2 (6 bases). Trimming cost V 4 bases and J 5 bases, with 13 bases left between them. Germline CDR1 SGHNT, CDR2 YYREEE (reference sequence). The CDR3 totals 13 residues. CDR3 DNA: TGTGCCAGCAGCCGGGACTTCGTGGACGAGCAGTACTTC. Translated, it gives CASSRDFVDEQYF.

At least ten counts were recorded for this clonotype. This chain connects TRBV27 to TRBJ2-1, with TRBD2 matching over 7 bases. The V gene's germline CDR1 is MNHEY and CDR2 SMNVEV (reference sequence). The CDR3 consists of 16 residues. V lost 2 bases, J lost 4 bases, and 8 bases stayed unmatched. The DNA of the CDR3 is TGTGCCAGCAGTTTACGGCTAGCGGAGATATACAATGAGCAGTTCTTC. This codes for CASSLRLAEIYNEQFF.

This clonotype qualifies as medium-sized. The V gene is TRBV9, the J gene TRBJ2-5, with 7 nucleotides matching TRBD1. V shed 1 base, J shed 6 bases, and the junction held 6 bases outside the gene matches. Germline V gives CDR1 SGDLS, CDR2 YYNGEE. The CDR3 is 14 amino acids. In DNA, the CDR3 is TGTGCCAGCAGCGTATCGACAGGGCATAAGACCCAGTACTTC. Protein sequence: CASSVSTGHKTQYF.